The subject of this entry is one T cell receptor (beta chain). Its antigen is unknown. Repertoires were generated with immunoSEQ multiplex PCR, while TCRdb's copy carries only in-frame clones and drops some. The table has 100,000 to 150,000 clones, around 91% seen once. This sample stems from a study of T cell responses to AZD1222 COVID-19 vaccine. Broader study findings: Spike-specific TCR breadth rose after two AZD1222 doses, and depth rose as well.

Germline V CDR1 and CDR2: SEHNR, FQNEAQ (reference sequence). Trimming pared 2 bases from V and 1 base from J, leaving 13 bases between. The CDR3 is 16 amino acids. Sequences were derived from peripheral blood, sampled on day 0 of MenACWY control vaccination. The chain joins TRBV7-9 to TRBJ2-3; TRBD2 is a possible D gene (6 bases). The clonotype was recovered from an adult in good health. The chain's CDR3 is CASSLTGGWGTDTQYF. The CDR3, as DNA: TGTGCCAGCAGCTTAACCGGGGGATGGGGCACAGATACGCAGTATTTT.